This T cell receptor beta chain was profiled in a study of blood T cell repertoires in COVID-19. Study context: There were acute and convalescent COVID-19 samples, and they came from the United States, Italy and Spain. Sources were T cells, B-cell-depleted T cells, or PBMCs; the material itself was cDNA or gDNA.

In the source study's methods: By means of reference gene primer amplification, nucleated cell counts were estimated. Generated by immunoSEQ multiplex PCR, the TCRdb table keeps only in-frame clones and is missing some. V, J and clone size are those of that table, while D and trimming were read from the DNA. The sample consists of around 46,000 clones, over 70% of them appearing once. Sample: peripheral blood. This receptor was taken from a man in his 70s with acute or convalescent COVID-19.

In DNA, the CDR3 is TGTGCCAGCAGCAACCGGGACAGGGGTGAGGAGACCCAGTACTTC. Amino acid sequence: CASSNRDRGEETQYF. J is TRBJ2-5 and V is TRBV7-8; 10 bases agree with TRBD1. Germline lookup yields CDR1 SGHVS and CDR2 FQNEAQ. Trimming removed 5 bases from V and 5 bases from J; junction bases left unmatched: 8. This CDR3 comprises 15 residues.